Listed below are T cell receptor beta chains from one sample, sequenced in a study of identical twins. One entry per CDR3 protein results from TCRdb running MiXCR on the 5' RACE reads. The table has roughly 1.6 million distinct CDR3 sequences, 32% seen once. Sequencing was done on a sample of cord blood. These TCRs come from a newborn girl in good health. Each CDR3 is given with its conserved first and last residue. Each record gives: V gene, J gene, CDR3 protein.

>TRBV5-1|TRBJ2-3
CASRNPSTDTQYF
>TRBV20-1|TRBJ2-3
CSARGLAGGIDTDTQYF
>TRBV7-2|TRBJ2-3
CASSVTGQGTDTQYF
>TRBV20-1|TRBJ2-1
CSASLGTSYNEQFF
>TRBV3-1|TRBJ2-4
CASSHKKALAKNIQYF
>TRBV24-1|TRBJ1-2
CATANVVGLGYNF
>TRBV27|TRBJ2-7
CASSLSGTGGQYF
>TRBV12-3/TRBV12-4|TRBJ2-3
CASSSGLAGMPDTQYF
>TRBV27|-
CASSPGFPYNEQYF
>TRBV29-1|TRBJ2-5
CSVERVRETQYF
>TRBV2|TRBJ1-1
CASSEAGTRTEAFF
>TRBV20-1|TRBJ2-1
CSAVSRTSGRGEQFF
>TRBV30|TRBJ1-5
CACRGSGPNQPQHF
>TRBV28|TRBJ1-4
CASTLLGRDREYEKLFF
>TRBV7-8|TRBJ2-3
CASSRGRQPLTDTQYF
>TRBV30|TRBJ2-1
CAWSVVDASYNEQFF
>TRBV29-1|TRBJ2-7
CSVEDPDSTYEQYF
>TRBV4-2|TRBJ2-3
CASSEPGTDTQYF
>TRBV7-2|TRBJ2-1
CASSGSQASDNEQFF
>TRBV14|TRBJ1-6
CASSQGPGQGAYNSPLHF
>TRBV20-1|TRBJ2-1
CSARVLRGPYNEQFF
>TRBV5-1|TRBJ1-1
CASSLGEGSEAFF
>TRBV29-1|TRBJ2-1
CSVDRDSYNEKYF
>TRBV10-3|TRBJ1-1
CAISVSRNTEAFF
>TRBV3-1|TRBJ2-1
CASSHQGRGSVYNEQFF
>TRBV3-1|TRBJ2-2
CARSRLAGVVGELFF
>TRBV6-1|TRBJ2-5
CAIRGLGQVETQYF
>TRBV27|-
CASSLSPTGGGHEQYF